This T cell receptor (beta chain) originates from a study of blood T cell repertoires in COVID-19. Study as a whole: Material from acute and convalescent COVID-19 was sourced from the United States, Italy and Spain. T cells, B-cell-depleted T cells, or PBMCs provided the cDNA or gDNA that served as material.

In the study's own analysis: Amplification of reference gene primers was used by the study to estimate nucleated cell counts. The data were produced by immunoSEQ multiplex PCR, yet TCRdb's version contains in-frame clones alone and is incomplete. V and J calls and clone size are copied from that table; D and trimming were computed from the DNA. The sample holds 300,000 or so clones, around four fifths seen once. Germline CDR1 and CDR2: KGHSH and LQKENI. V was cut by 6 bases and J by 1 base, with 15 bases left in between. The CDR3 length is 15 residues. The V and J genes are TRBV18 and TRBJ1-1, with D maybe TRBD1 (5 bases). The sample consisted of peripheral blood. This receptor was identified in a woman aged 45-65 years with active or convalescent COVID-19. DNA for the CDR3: TGTGCCAGCTCGCGGACGGGGGAGAAGAACACTGAAGCTTTCTTT. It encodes CASSRTGEKNTEAFF. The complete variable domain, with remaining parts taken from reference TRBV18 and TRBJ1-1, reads NAGVMQNPRHLVRRRGQEARLRCSPMKGHSHVYWYRQLPEEGLKFMVYLQKENIIDESGMPKERFSAEFPKEGPSILRIQQVVRGDSAAYFCASSRTGEKNTEAFFGQGTRLTVV.